This T cell receptor (beta chain) was recorded in a study of shared clonotypes between healthy human individuals. Measured with immunoSEQ multiplex PCR; TCRdb has only the in-frame clones, and not every one. The table lists around 1 million clones, 70% to 85% of them singletons. This CDR3 is built from 15 residues. The germline V gene encodes CDR1 LNHNV and CDR2 YYDKDF (reference sequence). Deletions cut 1 base from V and 7 bases from J, with 13 bases between. Donors, healthy HIV-negative adults, lacked recent acute infections or vaccinations. The clonotype originates from a young man in good health. The chain links TRBV15 to TRBJ2-2; perhaps TRBD1 as D (6 bases). The material sequenced was memory CD4+ T cells sorted from blood. The subset is: CD45RA-negative fraction. CDR3 sequence reads: CATSRASGQGGELFF. The CDR3 DNA reads TGTGCCACCAGCAGAGCCTCGGGACAAGGCGGGGAGCTGTTTTTT.